This T cell receptor (beta chain) was identified in a study of beta chain features in type 1 diabetes. Overall study findings and caveats: In type 1 diabetes patients, VDJ junctions had fewer insertions; deletions at these junctions were more frequent. For Type 1 diabetes patients, all four CD4+ subsets carried TCRB CDR3s that were moderately but significantly shorter.

A CD45RO/CCR7/CD25/CD127/CD95/CD27 panel sorted naive, central memory, regulatory and stem cell-like memory CD4+ cells. For this clone: No antigen is known for it.

V was cut by 3 bases and J by 4 bases, with 10 bases left in between. Per germline, CDR1 SNHLY and CDR2 FYNNEI. This CDR3 contains 14 residues. Expressed TCRB transcripts got sequenced, as all isolated RNA was reverse transcribed. Naive, central memory and regulatory T cell samples yielded about 4 million reads on average. Here immunoSEQ multiplex PCR was the method, and the copy in TCRdb shows in-frame clones only, minus some. The sample has under 500,000 clones; about 29% are singletons. This receptor was taken from a man younger than 30 in good health. This sequence joins TRBV2 and TRBJ2-1; D is undetermined. Sequencing used naive CD4+ T cells from blood. The CDR3 reads CASSEESLYNEQFF. CDR3 DNA sequence: TGTGCCAGCAGTGAGGAAAGTCTTTACAATGAGCAGTTCTTC.